This T cell receptor beta chain was sequenced during a study of blood T cell repertoires in COVID-19 (dated by TCRdb to the early 2020s). For the study in its entirety: Samples covering the acute and convalescent phases of COVID-19 were provided by collaborators in the United States, Italy and Spain. Sample metadata almost always included a de-identified subject ID, COVID-19 status, age in years and sex. Subjects who had been exposed to COVID-19, were actively infected with it, or had recovered from it provided the deeply sampled blood TCRbeta repertoires that made up the dataset. Samples were obtained from the ongoing ImmuneRACE study (first 160 participants) and from some 1,300 subjects provided by 6 global collaborators. Where available, HLA class I and class II types were obtained from metadata supplied by the sample provider rather than from assay-based typing. The prospective study material was composed of cDNA or gDNA derived from T cells, B-cell-depleted T cells, or PBMCs. The repertoires were released in a freely available public database meant as a resource for research on the immune response to SARS-CoV-2.

Turning to this clone: What antigen it recognizes has not been identified. The record has no base qualities; no much larger clone is one base away.

TCRbeta CDR3 regions were amplified from genomic DNA by means of the immunoSEQ Assay, a bias-controlled multiplex PCR. On the study's bioinformatics: The number of nucleated cells in each sample was estimated by amplification of reference gene primers within the assay. To quantify the absolute abundance of each unique TCRbeta CDR3 rearrangement, sequence reads were collapsed and filtered. For each sample, productive Simpson clonality was calculated as the square root of Simpson's diversity index across productive rearrangements. Sourced from immuneACCESS, this table was stored by TCRdb with only in-frame sequences that have V and J called. A share of the clones is absent; for the studies checked, an unresolved V gene accounts for under half, and the remainder has no known explanation. The V and J calls and clone size come from that table; D and trimming were worked out from the DNA. This sample lists around 300,000 clones; around 92% were detected once. The ten largest clonotypes hold 1.9% of the sample.

Germline trimming amounts to 6 bases on V and 0 bases on J, with 8 as the count of junction bases outside the gene matches. The germline V gene encodes CDR1 MNHEY and CDR2 SVGAGI. The CDR3 measures 15 amino acids from cysteine to phenylalanine. Only the CDR3 DNA stays, 45 bases, in frame from base 1. In the prospective study, participants were roughly 18 to 95 years old, resided in about two dozen geographic areas of the United States, and were enrolled through a virtual design. Cohort assignment in the prospective study relied on participant-reported clinical history from a screening survey and a study questionnaire. For ImmuneRACE Cohort 3, a participant was defined as recovered based on two consecutive negative NP/OP PCR tests, clearance by a healthcare professional, or resolution of symptoms. In the prospective study, whole blood, serum and a nasopharyngeal or oropharyngeal swab were collected from each participant by mobile phlebotomists. Participants in the prospective study had the option to provide additional blood draws and questionnaires over a roughly 2-month period. Before DNA extraction, prospective study blood samples were shipped either frozen or at room temperature.

Study-wide conclusions, independent of this receptor: The quantity of clinical and demographic metadata differed by source and by participant and was supplied without curation.

Sequenced input: PBMCs or T cells enriched from blood (not recorded which). The origin of this receptor is a woman in her sixties or seventies who had recovered from COVID-19. The V gene is TRBV6-5 and the J gene is TRBJ2-7; 7 junctional bases match TRBD2. The CDR3 sequence is CASSRGGLVSYEQYF. The nucleotides are TGTGCCAGCAGCAGAGGCGGACTAGTCTCCTACGAGCAGTACTTC.